Included here is one T cell receptor (beta chain) sequence, with context. These data come from a study of control samples from healthy donors and cancer patients. This CDR3 is built from 12 residues. Germline values: CDR1 MNHEY, CDR2 SVGAGI. Deletions cut 5 bases from V and 2 bases from J, with 6 bases between. Method: immunoSEQ multiplex PCR; TCRdb's copy keeps in-frame clones and lacks some. The table lists 90,000 to 110,000 clones, around nine tenths of them singletons. The source of this sequence is a human donor in good health. The donor label of this sample is uncertain. The sample consisted of blood. The V call is TRBV6-5, the J call TRBJ2-5; D may be TRBD2 (6 bases). The CDR3 DNA reads TGTGCCAGCAGTCGGGGGCAAGAGACCCAGTACTTC. Encoded protein: CASSRGQETQYF.